This note documents a single TCR beta chain sequence. Its antigen is unknown. cDNA libraries for TCR beta contained unique molecular identifiers. Each sample of roughly 1 to 11 million input T cells yielded 500,000 or so cDNA molecules, so each molecule approximated one T cell. TCRdb used MiXCR to reprocess the PCR reads, holding one entry per CDR3 protein. Here the sample spans roughly 730,000 distinct CDR3 sequences, roughly 29% being singletons. This CDR3 contains 13 residues. Germline V CDR1 and CDR2: DFQATT, SNEGSKA (reference sequence). Trimming pared 7 bases from V and 6 bases from J, leaving 17 bases between. The sample belongs to a study of post-analysis software for immune sequencing data. Study summary: Clinical courses comprised relapsing-remitting, secondary progressive and progressive-relapsing multiple sclerosis. Study-level results: Strong co-clustering by F measure was seen for same-batch samples. Significantly lower normalized Chao1 diversity was seen in multiple sclerosis patients than in controls. Patients showed TRBV5-6, TRBV5-1 and TRBV20-1 among five TRBV segments more frequent than in controls.

This receptor was identified in a girl under 18 with multiple sclerosis. The V and J genes are TRBV20-1 and TRBJ2-3; D might be TRBD1 or TRBD2, each matching 5 bases. The material sequenced was blood. As DNA, the CDR3 is TGCAGTGATCAAGAGAGGGGTGGGGATACGCAGTATTTT. This translates into CSDQERGGDTQYF.